This T cell receptor beta chain was documented in a study of blood T cells in healthy people across ages. PCR was performed a second time for about 7 to 12 cycles using a sample-barcoded 5' primer and a J-beta primer mix. In TCRdb, the 5' RACE reads were re-called with MiXCR into one record per CDR3 protein. The sample gives approximately 800,000 distinct CDR3 sequences, roughly 34% of which show up once; approximately 13% is in the top ten. This clonotype has ten or more counts. Germline V gene sequence: CDR1 MGHRA, CDR2 YSYEKL. The CDR3 sequence is 17 residues long. V dropped 6 bases and J dropped 2 bases, with 21 bases sitting between them.

This sequence was found in a man younger than 30 in good health. The specimen sequenced was blood. V gene TRBV4-1 combines with J gene TRBJ2-3; D gene unclear. In DNA form, the CDR3 reads TGCGCCAGCAGGCAGGTCGGTCTTCGCCGAAACACAGATACGCAGTATTTT. Encoded protein: CASRQVGLRRNTDTQYF.